This T cell receptor (beta chain) was identified in a study of tumor-infiltrating lymphocytes in primary liver carcinoma. Looking at the study overall: Tumor staging was T1-T3 N0M0; sizes spanned 4.2 to 10 cm across. Study observations and caveats: Tumor region pairs outstripped tumor-adjacent and tumor-blood pairs in overlap.

A constant-region primer served to make TCR beta cDNA from about 0.5 ug total RNA. Modified slightly, ARM-PCR produced TCR beta libraries over three nested multiplex PCR rounds. Both of the initial two PCR rounds ran for roughly 11 cycles and employed TRBV1-TRBV30 forward primers alongside a C-beta reverse primer. TCRdb redid the calling of the multiplex PCR reads with MiXCR, one entry per CDR3 protein. The sample gives about 200,000 distinct CDR3 sequences, less than 65% of which show up once; roughly 7% is in the top ten. Blood RNA originated from unsorted whole blood, with germline DNA additionally extracted. In regard to this clonotype: The antigen remains undetermined. The germline gene is not matched at one end of the junction; a read error may be the cause.

CDR3 length: 13 residues. Germline lookup yields CDR1 MNHNS and CDR2 SASEGT. The receptor's source is a woman aged 55-70 years with primary liver carcinoma and hepatitis B virus infection. The sample was peripheral blood. The chain joins TRBV6-1 to TRBJ2-1, with D possibly TRBD1 on 5 matching bases. As DNA, the CDR3 is TGTGCCAGCAGTGAACAACAGGCCAATGAGCAGCTCTTC. It encodes CASSEQQANEQLF.